This T cell receptor beta chain was captured in a study of blood T cell repertoires in COVID-19. Study context: Both acute and convalescent COVID-19 samples were obtained from the United States, Italy and Spain.

In the original analysis: Nucleated cell number was recorded as an estimate derived from reference gene primer amplification. Assay used: immunoSEQ multiplex PCR; TCRdb lists only in-frame clones, some missing. V, J and clone size are those of that table, while D and trimming were read from the DNA. The sample lists a few hundred thousand clones, 80% to 90% occurring once. Those enrolled, adults aged roughly 18 to 90 years, came from roughly 22 US areas. Self-reported history from a screening survey and questionnaire set each donor's cohort. Material: PBMCs or T cells enriched from blood (not recorded which). The receptor was isolated from a man in his thirties or forties who had recovered from COVID-19.

CDR3 nucleotide sequence: TGTGCCAGCAGACAGTACCGGGACAGGGGGGACTACACCTTC. Translating it yields CASRQYRDRGDYTF. The chain uses TRBV2 and TRBJ1-2, with 11 positions matching TRBD1. The V gene's germline CDR1 is SNHLY and CDR2 FYNNEI. The CDR3 totals 14 residues. The trim removed 6 bases at V and 10 bases at J, leaving 10 bases unmatched.